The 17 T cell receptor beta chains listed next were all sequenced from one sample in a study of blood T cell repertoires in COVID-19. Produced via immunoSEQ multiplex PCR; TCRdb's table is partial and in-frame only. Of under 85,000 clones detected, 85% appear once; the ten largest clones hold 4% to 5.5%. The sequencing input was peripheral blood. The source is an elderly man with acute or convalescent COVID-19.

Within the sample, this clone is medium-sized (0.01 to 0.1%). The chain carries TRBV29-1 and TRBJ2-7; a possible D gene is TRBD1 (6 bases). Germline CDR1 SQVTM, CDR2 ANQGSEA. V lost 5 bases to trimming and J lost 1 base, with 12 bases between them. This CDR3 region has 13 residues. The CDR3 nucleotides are TGCAGCGTTAACAGGGCGGATTCCTACGAGCAGTACTTC. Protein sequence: CSVNRADSYEQYF.

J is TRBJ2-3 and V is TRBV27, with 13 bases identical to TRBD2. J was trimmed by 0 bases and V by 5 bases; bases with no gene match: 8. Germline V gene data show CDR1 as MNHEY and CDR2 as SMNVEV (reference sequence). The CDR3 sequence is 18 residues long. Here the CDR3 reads CASSPRGLAGASTDTQYF. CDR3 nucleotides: TGTGCCAGCAGTCCCCGCGGACTAGCGGGGGCAAGCACAGATACGCAGTATTTT.

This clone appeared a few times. CDR3 residues: CASSQQGREQYF. As DNA, the CDR3 is TGTGCCAGCAGCCAACAGGGTAGGGAGCAGTACTTC. V is TRBV3-1 (or the pseudogene TRBV3-2) and J is TRBJ2-7; perhaps TRBD1 as D (5 bases). V was clipped by 2 bases and J by 7 bases, with 9 bases between them. Germline CDR1 and CDR2: LGHDT and YNNKEL (reference sequence). This CDR3 comprises 12 residues.

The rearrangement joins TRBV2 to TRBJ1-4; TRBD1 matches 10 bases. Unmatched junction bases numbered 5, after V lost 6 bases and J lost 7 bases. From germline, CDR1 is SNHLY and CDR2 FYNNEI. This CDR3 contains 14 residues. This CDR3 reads CASSDRGLSEKLFF. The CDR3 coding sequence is TGTGCCAGCAGCGACAGGGGGCTTAGTGAAAAACTGTTTTTT.

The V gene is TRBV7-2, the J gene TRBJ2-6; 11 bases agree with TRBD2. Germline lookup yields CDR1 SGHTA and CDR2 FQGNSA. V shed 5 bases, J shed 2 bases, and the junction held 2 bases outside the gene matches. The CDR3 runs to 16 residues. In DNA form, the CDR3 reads TGTGCCAGCAGCATTAGCGGGGGGGCTGGGGCCAACGTCCTGACTTTC. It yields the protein CASSISGGAGANVLTF.

In DNA, the CDR3 is TGCGCCAGCAGCCTTTCGGGACAGGGTAATGAAAAACTGTTTTTT. Its translation is CASSLSGQGNEKLFF. The chain combines TRBV5-1 with TRBJ1-4; 9 bases are a match to TRBD1. CDR1 is SGHRS, CDR2 YFSETQ, per germline. With 4 bases clipped from V and 4 bases from J, the junction kept 5 bases outside the gene matches. There are 15 residues in the CDR3.

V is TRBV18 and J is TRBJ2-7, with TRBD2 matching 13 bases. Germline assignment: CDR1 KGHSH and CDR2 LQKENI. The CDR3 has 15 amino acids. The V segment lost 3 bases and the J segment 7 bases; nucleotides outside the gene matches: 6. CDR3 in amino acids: CASSPGTSGDGEQYF. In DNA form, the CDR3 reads TGTGCCAGCTCACCTGGGACTAGCGGGGATGGAGAGCAGTACTTC.

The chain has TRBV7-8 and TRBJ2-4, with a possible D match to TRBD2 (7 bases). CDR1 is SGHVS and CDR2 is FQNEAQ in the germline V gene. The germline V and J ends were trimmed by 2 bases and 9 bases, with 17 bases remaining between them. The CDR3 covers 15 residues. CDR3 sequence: CASSLRRGAEGIQYF. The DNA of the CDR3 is TGTGCCAGCAGCTTACGACGGGGGGCCGAGGGCATTCAGTACTTC.

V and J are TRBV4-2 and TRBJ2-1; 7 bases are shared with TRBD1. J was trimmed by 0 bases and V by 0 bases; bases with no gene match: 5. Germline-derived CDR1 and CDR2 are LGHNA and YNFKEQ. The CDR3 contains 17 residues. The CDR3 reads CASSQDPSGGSYNEQFF. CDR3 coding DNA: TGTGCCAGCAGCCAAGATCCTTCAGGGGGCTCCTACAATGAGCAGTTCTTC.

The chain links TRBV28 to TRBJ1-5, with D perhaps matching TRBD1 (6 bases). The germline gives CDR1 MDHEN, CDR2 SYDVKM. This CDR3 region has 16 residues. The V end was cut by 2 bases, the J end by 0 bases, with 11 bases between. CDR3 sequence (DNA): TGTGCCAGCAGTTTAAATACAGGGAATAGCAATCAGCCCCAGCATTTT. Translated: CASSLNTGNSNQPQHF.

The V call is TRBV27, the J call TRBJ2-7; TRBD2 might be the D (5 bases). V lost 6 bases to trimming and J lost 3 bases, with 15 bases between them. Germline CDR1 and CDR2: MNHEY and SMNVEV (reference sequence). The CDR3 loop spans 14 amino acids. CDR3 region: CASRTGTSIYEQYF. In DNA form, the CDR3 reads TGTGCCAGCAGGACGGGAACTAGTATCTACGAGCAGTACTTC.

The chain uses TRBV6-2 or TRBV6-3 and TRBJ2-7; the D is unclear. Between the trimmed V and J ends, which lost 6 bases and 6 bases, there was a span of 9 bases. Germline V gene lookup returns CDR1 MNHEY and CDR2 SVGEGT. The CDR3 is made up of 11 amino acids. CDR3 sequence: CASSHSFEQYF. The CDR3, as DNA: TGTGCCAGCAGCCATAGTTTCGAGCAGTACTTC.

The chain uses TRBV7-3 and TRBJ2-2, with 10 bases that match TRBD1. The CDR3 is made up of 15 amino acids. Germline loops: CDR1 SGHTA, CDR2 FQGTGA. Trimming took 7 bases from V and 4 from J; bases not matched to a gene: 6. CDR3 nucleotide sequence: TGTGCCAGCACGCGGACAGGGGGAGTCACCGGGGAGCTGTTTTTT. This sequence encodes CASTRTGGVTGELFF.

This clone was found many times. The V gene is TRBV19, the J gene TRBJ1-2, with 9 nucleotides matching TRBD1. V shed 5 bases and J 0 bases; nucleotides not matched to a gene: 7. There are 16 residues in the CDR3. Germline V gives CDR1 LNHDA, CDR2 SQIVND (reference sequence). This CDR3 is CASSAHRGRPNYGYTF. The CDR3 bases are TGTGCCAGTAGTGCCCACAGGGGGCGGCCTAACTATGGCTACACCTTC.

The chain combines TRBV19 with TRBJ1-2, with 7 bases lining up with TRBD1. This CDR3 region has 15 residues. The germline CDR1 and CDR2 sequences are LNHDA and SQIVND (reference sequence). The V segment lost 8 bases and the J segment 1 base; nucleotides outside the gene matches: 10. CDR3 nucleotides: TGTGCCAGTGACCCAGGGGGAGAATTTAACTATGGCTACACCTTC. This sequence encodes CASDPGGEFNYGYTF.

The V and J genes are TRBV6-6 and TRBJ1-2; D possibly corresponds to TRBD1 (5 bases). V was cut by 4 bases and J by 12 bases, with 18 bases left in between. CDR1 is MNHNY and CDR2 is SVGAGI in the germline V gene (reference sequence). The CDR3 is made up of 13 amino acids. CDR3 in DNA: TGTGCCAGCAGTTCTCCCAGGGAAGGCTATGACACCTTC. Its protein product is CASSSPREGYDTF.

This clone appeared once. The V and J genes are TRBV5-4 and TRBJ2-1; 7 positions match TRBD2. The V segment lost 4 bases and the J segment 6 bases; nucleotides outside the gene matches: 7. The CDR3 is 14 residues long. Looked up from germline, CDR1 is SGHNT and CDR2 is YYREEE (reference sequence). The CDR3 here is CASSATSFPNEQFF. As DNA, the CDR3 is TGTGCCAGCAGCGCGACTAGCTTCCCCAATGAGCAGTTCTTC.